The 12 T cell receptor beta chains reported below all come from one sample, sequenced in a study of cytomegalovirus exposure and HLA in healthy donors. Only in-frame clones appear in the TCRdb table, and some are missing; sequencing was by immunoSEQ multiplex PCR. The sample contains around 170,000 clones, roughly 85% of which appear only once. Input material: PBMCs. These receptors were collected from a man younger than 30 in good health and CMV-seropositive.

For this clone: This sample includes further DNA sequences coding for the same CDR3. The chain couples TRBV4-1 to TRBJ1-1, with a possible D match to TRBD1 (5 bases). The CDR3 totals 15 residues. The germline V gene has CDR1 MGHRA and CDR2 YSYEKL. V was shortened by 1 base and J by 0 bases, with 9 bases between the two germline ends. CDR3 coding DNA: TGCGCCAGCAGCCAAGGTACAGGTCTGAACACTGAAGCTTTCTTT. This codes for CASSQGTGLNTEAFF.

The chain uses TRBV9 and TRBJ2-5, with TRBD2 identical over 10 bases. V dropped 7 bases and J dropped 4; count of bases not matched to a gene: 10. The V gene's germline CDR1 is SGDLS and CDR2 YYNGEE. The CDR3 is 15 amino acids. Here the CDR3 DNA reads TGTGCCAGCGCCCTAGCGGGAGATGGGGCAGAGACCCAGTACTTC. Protein: CASALAGDGAETQYF.

The rearrangement links TRBV11-2 to TRBJ2-2, with D possibly being TRBD2 (6 bases). This CDR3 region has 15 residues. Between the trimmed V and J ends, which lost 5 bases and 1 base, there was a span of 11 bases. CDR1 is SGHAT, CDR2 FQNNGV, per germline. The CDR3 DNA reads TGTGCCAGCAGCCTTGAAGCGGGGAACACCGGGGAGCTGTTTTTT. Translated, it gives CASSLEAGNTGELFF.

V and J are TRBV14 and TRBJ1-1; 8 positions match TRBD1. The CDR3 loop spans 13 amino acids. The V gene's germline CDR1 is SGHDN and CDR2 FVKESK. The V and J ends lost 6 bases and 12 bases, in that order; junction bases with no gene match: 12. Written as DNA, the CDR3 is TGTGCCAGCAGTGGGTCAGGGGGCGGGCAGACTTTCTTT. Translation gives CASSGSGGGQTFF.

J is TRBJ1-1 and V is TRBV28, with D perhaps matching TRBD1 (5 bases). The V gene lost 7 bases and the J gene lost 2 bases, with 14 bases spanning the gap. The CDR3 length is 14 residues. CDR1 is MDHEN and CDR2 is SYDVKM in the germline V gene. This CDR3 is CASTRGGSNTEAFF. The DNA of the CDR3 is TGTGCCAGCACCCGCGGGGGGAGTAACACTGAAGCTTTCTTT.

The V gene is TRBV5-1, the J gene TRBJ1-2, with TRBD1 matching over 7 bases. The CDR3 is 15 amino acids. Looked up from germline, CDR1 is SGHRS and CDR2 is YFSETQ. The V segment lost 4 bases and the J segment 5 bases; nucleotides outside the gene matches: 11. CDR3 bases: TGCGCCAGCAGCAGTCGGACAGGTAAAGGATATGGCTACACCTTC. This codes for CASSSRTGKGYGYTF.

Only one count was recorded for this clone. The rearrangement joins TRBV4-1 to TRBJ1-4; 7 bases line up with TRBD1. The CDR3 covers 15 residues. V gave up 6 bases and J gave up 8 bases; unmatched junction bases: 12. CDR1 MGHRA and CDR2 YSYEKL come from the germline V gene. The CDR3, as DNA: TGCGCCAGCAGTATACTTACAGGGGAAAGGGAAAAACTGTTTTTT. Protein sequence: CASSILTGEREKLFF.

This clone was counted a single time. V is TRBV6-5 and J is TRBJ2-5, with D perhaps TRBD1 (5 bases). There are 13 residues in the CDR3. V was cut by 5 bases and J by 9 bases, with 16 bases left in between. Germline CDR1 reads MNHEY; CDR2 reads SVGAGI. CDR3 residues: CASSTPGPTPQYF. The CDR3 DNA reads as TGTGCCAGCAGTACTCCAGGGCCCACGCCCCAGTACTTC.

The chain has TRBV27 and TRBJ1-1; weak D call: TRBD1 (6 bases). The length of the CDR3 is 13 residues. The V gene's germline CDR1 is MNHEY and CDR2 SMNVEV (reference sequence). V lost 2 bases and J lost 6, with 10 bases in between. The CDR3 here is CASSLGEGAEAFF. CDR3 DNA sequence: TGTGCCAGCAGTTTAGGGGAGGGGGCTGAAGCTTTCTTT.

The chain carries TRBV10-3 and TRBJ1-2, with D possibly matching TRBD1 (6 bases). V was clipped by 11 bases and J by 7 bases, with 11 bases between them. Germline CDR1 is ENHRY and CDR2 is SYGVKD. CDR3 length: 10 residues. CDR3 nucleotides: TGTGCCCCGAGACAGGCTGGCTACACCTTC. This encodes CAPRQAGYTF.

In its sample, this clone was seen once. The chain recombines TRBV7-9 with TRBJ1-5; TRBD1 is a possible D gene (5 bases). The V end was cut by 6 bases, the J end by 6 bases, with 12 bases between. This CDR3 contains 13 residues. Germline-derived CDR1 and CDR2 are SEHNR and FQNEAQ (reference sequence). CDR3 in DNA: TGTGCCAGCAGTCGGGGGGGTGGTCAGCCCCAGCATTTT. This encodes CASSRGGGQPQHF.

This clone showed up just once. The rearrangement joins TRBV12-2 to TRBJ1-1; the table's D call of TRBD1 was not tested on the DNA. TRBV12-2 is a pseudogene segment. This CDR3 contains 15 residues. The CDR3 sequence: CASRFSDSRNTEAFF. In nucleotides, the CDR3 is TGTGCAAGTCGCTTCTCTGACAGCAGGAACACTGAAGCTTTCTTT.